The 25 T cell receptor beta chains given below trace back to one sample, sequenced in a study of shared clonotypes between healthy human individuals. TCRdb keeps only in-frame clones here, not all; method: immunoSEQ multiplex PCR. This sample carries some 2.1 million clones, roughly 94% of them seen once, and the ten largest clones take 0.13%. Sequenced sample: naive CD4+ T cells sorted from blood. Subset noted: CD45RA+ positively selected. Receptors originate from a man in his late teens or twenties in good health.

This rearrangement joins TRBV7-9 to TRBJ2-1, with 10 bases lining up with TRBD2. J gave up 5 bases and V 0 bases, and 13 bases lay outside the gene matches. The germline CDR1 and CDR2 sequences are SEHNR and FQNEAQ (reference sequence). The CDR3 length is 19 residues. CDR3 DNA: TGTGCCAGCAGCTTAGCTTATAGATCCGGGACTAGCGCTAACAATGAGCAGTTCTTC. Residues: CASSLAYRSGTSANNEQFF.

J is TRBJ1-2 and V is TRBV2; tentatively, D is TRBD1 (5 bases). CDR1 SNHLY and CDR2 FYNNEI come from the germline V gene. Trimming left V 10 bases short and J 0 bases short, with 6 bases between. The CDR3 covers 11 residues. The CDR3 loop is CATGPNYGYTF. CDR3 DNA sequence: TGTGCCACGGGACCTAACTATGGCTACACCTTC.

The chain is built from TRBV5-4 and TRBJ2-2, with D possibly being TRBD2 (5 bases). The CDR3 totals 16 residues. CDR1 is SGHNT, CDR2 YYREEE, per germline (reference sequence). The germline V and J ends were trimmed by 5 bases and 0 bases, with 14 bases remaining between them. In nucleotides, the CDR3 is TGTGCCAGCAGGTGGGATTTCGGGGCGAACACCGGGGAGCTGTTTTTT. It is translated as CASRWDFGANTGELFF. The full variable domain, with the rest looked up from reference TRBV5-4 and TRBJ2-2, is ETGVTQSPTHLIKTRGQQVTLRCSSQSGHNTVSWYQQALGQGPQFIFQYYREEENGRGNFPPRFSGLQFPNYSSELNVNALELDDSALYLCASRWDFGANTGELFFGEGSRLTVL.

The rearrangement links TRBV7-3 to TRBJ1-2, with 8 bases matching TRBD1. This CDR3 is built from 15 residues. V lost 3 bases, J lost 3 bases, and 6 bases stayed unmatched. Germline CDR1 is SGHTA and CDR2 is FQGTGA. Written as DNA, the CDR3 is TGTGCCAGCAGCTTCGATCCGGGACAGGACTATGGCTACACCTTC. Its protein is CASSFDPGQDYGYTF. Complete variable domain (other parts from reference TRBV7-3 and TRBJ1-2): GAGVSQTPSNKVTEKGKYVELRCDPISGHTALYWYRQSLGQGPEFLIYFQGTGAADDSGLPNDRFFAVRPEGSVSTLKIQRTERGDSAVYLCASSFDPGQDYGYTFGSGTRLTVV.

V is TRBV9 and J is TRBJ2-1; TRBD1 matches 7 bases. Germline CDR1 SGDLS, CDR2 YYNGEE. CDR3 length: 17 residues. V lost 4 bases, J lost 9 bases, and 19 bases stayed unmatched. CDR3 DNA: TGTGCCAGCAGCCCCTCCCTCGCCCACACAGGGGAAGGTGAGCAGTTCTTC. As protein: CASSPSLAHTGEGEQFF. The variable domain in full, completed from reference TRBV9 and TRBJ2-1, reads DSGVTQTPKHLITATGQRVTLRCSPRSGDLSVYWYQQSLDQGLQFLIQYYNGEERAKGNILERFSAQQFPDLHSELNLSSLELGDSALYFCASSPSLAHTGEGEQFFGPGTRLTVL.

This chain connects TRBV4-3 to TRBJ2-3, with TRBD2 matching over 8 bases. Looked up from germline, CDR1 is LGHNA and CDR2 is YSLEER. The J segment lost 4 bases and the V segment lost 0 bases, leaving 12 bases of the junction unmatched. This CDR3 comprises 18 residues. The chain's CDR3 is CASSQDLVRAGAPDTQYF. The CDR3 DNA reads TGCGCCAGCAGCCAAGATCTGGTCCGAGCGGGAGCCCCAGATACGCAGTATTTT.

CDR3 DNA sequence: TGTGCCAGCAGCTTTAACAGGGATACAGATACGCAGTATTTT. Encoded protein: CASSFNRDTDTQYF. The chain links TRBV11-2 to TRBJ2-3; perhaps TRBD1 as D (6 bases). Germline V CDR1 and CDR2: SGHAT, FQNNGV. With 3 bases removed from V and 3 bases from J, the gap between germline ends came to 10 bases. The CDR3 has 14 residues.

A remark on this clone: Other DNA sequences in the same sample also yield this CDR3. The V gene is TRBV5-1, the J gene TRBJ2-7; no definite D call. V was shortened by 0 bases and J by 1 base, with 5 bases between the two germline ends. CDR1 and CDR2 from the germline V gene are SGHRS and YFSETQ. This CDR3 has 13 amino acids. DNA of the CDR3: TGCGCCAGCAGCTTGGACGGTTCCTACGAGCAGTACTTC. Protein sequence: CASSLDGSYEQYF.

The chain is built from TRBV4-3 and TRBJ2-7; no reliable D call. The ends were cut back, 0 bases at V and 0 bases at J, with 15 bases in the middle. CDR1 LGHNA and CDR2 YSLEER come from the germline V gene. This CDR3 region has 17 residues. The CDR3 DNA reads TGCGCCAGCAGCCAAGAAGTTACTCCCCTCCTCTCCTACGAGCAGTACTTC. Translation gives CASSQEVTPLLSYEQYF.

This sequence joins TRBV7-2 and TRBJ2-5; D may be TRBD1 or TRBD2 (5 bases each). In germline, CDR1 is SGHTA, CDR2 FQGNSA. The V end was cut by 1 base, the J end by 5 bases, with 14 bases between. The CDR3 spans 15 residues. CDR3 bases: TGTGCCAGCAGCTTAGATCGGGGCCCAACGGAGACCCAGTACTTC. It yields the protein CASSLDRGPTETQYF. Filled out from reference TRBV7-2 and TRBJ2-5, the complete variable domain reads GAGVSQSPSNKVTEKGKDVELRCDPISGHTALYWYRQSLGQGLEFLIYFQGNSAPDKSGLPSDRFSAERTGGSVSTLTIQRTQQEDSAVYLCASSLDRGPTETQYFGPGTRLLVL.

The chain links TRBV7-2 to TRBJ2-3; the match to TRBD2 covers 11 bases. This CDR3 comprises 18 residues. Trimming removed 5 bases from V and 5 bases from J; junction bases left unmatched: 15. Germline CDR1 SGHTA, CDR2 FQGNSA. The CDR3 nucleotides read TGTGCCAGCAGCCCCTGGGAGGCAAGCGGACTAGCGGGAGATACGCAGTATTTT. Protein product: CASSPWEASGLAGDTQYF.

The V and J genes are TRBV7-3 and TRBJ1-1; weak D call: TRBD1 (6 bases). The CDR3 is made up of 14 amino acids. V shed 5 bases and J shed 5 bases, with 15 bases lying between them. Germline V gene data show CDR1 as SGHTA and CDR2 as FQGTGA. CDR3 protein: CASSTNRVWTEAFF. The CDR3 DNA follows: TGTGCCAGCAGCACTAACAGGGTATGGACTGAAGCTTTCTTT.

The chain carries TRBV6-5 and TRBJ2-5, with TRBD1 matching over 9 bases. With V trimmed by 2 bases and J by 4 bases, 5 bases remained unmatched. The CDR3 sequence is 15 residues long. Looked up from germline, CDR1 is MNHEY and CDR2 is SVGAGI. The CDR3 reads CASSYGTGTGETQYF. In DNA form, the CDR3 reads TGTGCCAGCAGTTACGGGACAGGGACGGGAGAGACCCAGTACTTC.

The rearrangement joins TRBV9 to TRBJ1-2, with 8 bases aligning to TRBD1. V lost 0 bases to trimming and J lost 6 bases; unmatched junction nucleotides: 7. The CDR3 has 15 amino acids. The V gene's germline CDR1 is SGDLS and CDR2 YYNGEE. The CDR3 region has the DNA TGTGCCAGCAGCGTAGGAAGTGGGACAGGCCATGGCTACACCTTC. Its protein product is CASSVGSGTGHGYTF.

About this clone itself: At the DNA level, this CDR3 is encoded by other sequences in the same sample as well. CDR3 sequence: CASSLATGELFF. CDR3 sequence (DNA): TGTGCCAGCAGCTTAGCTACCGGGGAGCTGTTTTTT. The chain recombines TRBV7-9 with TRBJ2-2; D is ambiguous. From germline, CDR1 is SEHNR and CDR2 FQNEAQ (reference sequence). The CDR3 covers 12 residues. The V gene lost 0 bases and the J gene lost 5 bases, with 1 base spanning the gap.

This rearrangement joins TRBV7-9 to TRBJ1-6, with 8 bases lining up with TRBD1. Germline loops: CDR1 SEHNR, CDR2 FQNEAQ (reference sequence). This CDR3 comprises 14 residues. V shed 2 bases, J shed 9 bases, and the junction held 3 bases outside the gene matches. The CDR3 loop is CASSLQGAPSPLHF. The CDR3 coding sequence is TGTGCCAGCAGCTTACAGGGGGCGCCTTCACCCCTCCACTTT.

V and J are TRBV19 and TRBJ2-1; 11 positions match TRBD2. V was pared by 5 bases and J by 9 bases, with 12 bases of the junction left unmatched. CDR1 and CDR2 (germline): LNHDA, SQIVND (reference sequence). This CDR3 has 16 residues. The CDR3 bases are TGTGCCAGTAGTCCTTTGCGACTAGCGGGGTTAGGTGAGCAGTTCTTC. Its translation is CASSPLRLAGLGEQFF.

V is TRBV5-4 and J is TRBJ2-7; D not resolved. Germline-derived CDR1 and CDR2 are SGHNT and YYREEE (reference sequence). V was trimmed by 1 base and J by 8 bases, leaving 16 bases between them. CDR3 length: 14 amino acids. The CDR3 sequence is CASSLRSRPGKQYF. The DNA of the CDR3 is TGTGCCAGCAGCTTGCGTAGCCGACCCGGAAAGCAGTACTTC.

The chain is built from TRBV2 and TRBJ2-7; D is perhaps TRBD1 (5 bases). V gave up 8 bases and J gave up 2 bases, with 13 bases separating them. CDR1 is SNHLY and CDR2 is FYNNEI in the germline V gene. The CDR3 runs 13 residues. The CDR3 DNA is TGTGCCAGCGATTCGTCCAGGGCCTACGAGCAGTACTTC. Translation gives CASDSSRAYEQYF.

This clone has just one count. The chain carries TRBV5-1 and TRBJ1-1; no reliable D call. The germline V gene encodes CDR1 SGHRS and CDR2 YFSETQ. The germline V and J ends were trimmed by 4 bases and 10 bases, with 23 bases remaining between them. CDR3 length: 15 amino acids. The CDR3, as DNA: TGCGCCAGCAGCCCCCGCGAAGACGGTGTAGGAGGAGCTTTCTTT. Encoded protein: CASSPREDGVGGAFF.

V is TRBV18 and J is TRBJ2-3, with 8 nucleotides matching TRBD1. The CDR3 loop spans 14 amino acids. The V gene end was trimmed by 5 bases and the J gene end by 6 bases; junction bases not matched to a gene: 7. Germline V gene lookup returns CDR1 KGHSH and CDR2 LQKENI. The CDR3 DNA is TGTGCCAGCTCAACAGAGACAGGGGTCGATACGCAGTATTTT. This sequence encodes CASSTETGVDTQYF.

This clone appeared once. This chain links TRBV11-2 with TRBJ2-3; TRBD2 matches 16 bases. The ends lost 5 bases at V and 1 base at J; junction bases unmatched: 3. Germline V lookup: CDR1 SGHAT, CDR2 FQNNGV. This CDR3 has 17 amino acids. The CDR3 nucleotides read TGTGCCAGCAGCCAGGGACTAGCGGGAGGGGGCACAGATACGCAGTATTTT. This encodes CASSQGLAGGGTDTQYF.

Concerning this clone itself: This same CDR3 is encoded by further DNA sequences in the sample. The gene calls are TRBV30 and TRBJ2-7, with D uncertain. V was cut by 0 bases and J by 0 bases, with 9 bases left in between. CDR1 and CDR2 (germline): GTSNPN, SVGIG (reference sequence). CDR3 length: 14 residues. The CDR3 region has the DNA TGTGCCTGGAGTGTGCGGCGATCCTCCTACGAGCAGTACTTC. This gives the protein CAWSVRRSSYEQYF. Full variable domain (remainder filled in from reference TRBV30 and TRBJ2-7): SQTIHQWPATLVQPVGSPLSLECTVEGTSNPNLYWYRQAAGRGLQLLFYSVGIGQISSEVPQNLSASRPQDRQFILSSKKLLLSDSGFYLCAWSVRRSSYEQYFGPGTRLTVT.

The CDR3 DNA reads as TGTGCCTGGAGTATAAGGACAGCGGATTCAAATGGCTACACCTTC. It encodes CAWSIRTADSNGYTF. The chain employs TRBV30 and TRBJ1-2, with D maybe TRBD1 (6 bases). The CDR3 has 15 amino acids. V shed 2 bases and J shed 6 bases, with 19 bases lying between them. Germline V gene sequence: CDR1 GTSNPN, CDR2 SVGIG (reference sequence).

This clone has just one count. J is TRBJ2-7 and V is TRBV30; D is unclear. The CDR3 is made up of 14 amino acids. The ends were cut back, 2 bases at V and 0 bases at J, with 11 bases in the middle. Looked up from germline, CDR1 is GTSNPN and CDR2 is SVGIG (reference sequence). This CDR3 reads CAWSKTVSSYEQYF. As DNA, the CDR3 is TGTGCCTGGAGTAAGACCGTAAGCTCCTACGAGCAGTACTTC. Full variable domain (remainder filled in from reference TRBV30 and TRBJ2-7): SQTIHQWPATLVQPVGSPLSLECTVEGTSNPNLYWYRQAAGRGLQLLFYSVGIGQISSEVPQNLSASRPQDRQFILSSKKLLLSDSGFYLCAWSKTVSSYEQYFGPGTRLTVT.